This T cell receptor (beta chain) appears in the sequencing data of a study of blood T cell repertoires in COVID-19. Germline V gives CDR1 LGHNA, CDR2 YSLEER. This CDR3 region has 19 residues. The junction had 9 bases not matched to a gene; V was cut back by 1 base and J by 3 bases. The data were produced by immunoSEQ multiplex PCR, yet TCRdb's version contains in-frame clones alone and is incomplete. The sample contains more than 250,000 clones, around 86% of which appear only once. This chain links TRBV4-3 with TRBJ2-2; 12 nucleotides match TRBD2. The material sequenced was peripheral blood. This receptor was obtained from a woman aged 50 to 60 with acute or convalescent COVID-19. Here the CDR3 reads CASSQGERLAGAYTGELFF. The CDR3 DNA is TGCGCCAGCAGCCAAGGCGAGAGACTAGCGGGAGCCTACACCGGGGAGCTGTTTTTT.